This T cell receptor (beta chain) was sequenced in a study of blood T cell repertoires in COVID-19. Looking at the study overall: Spain, Italy and the United States supplied samples that represented acute and convalescent COVID-19.

TCRdb's copy holds only in-frame clones and misses some; the assay was immunoSEQ multiplex PCR. Among 150,000 to 200,000 clones listed, about 90% were seen once. V lost 1 base and J lost 6, with 7 bases in between. CDR1 and CDR2 (germline): MNHEY, SMNVEV (reference sequence). The CDR3 runs 12 residues. The V and J genes are TRBV27 and TRBJ2-7, with a weak D call TRBD2 (6 bases). Sequencing input: peripheral blood. The sequence derives from a man aged 45-60 years with acute or convalescent COVID-19. The CDR3 DNA follows: TGTGCCAGCAGTTTATACGGGGGCGAGCAGTACTTC. The encoded protein is CASSLYGGEQYF.